Presented here are 21 T cell receptor beta chains from one specimen sequenced in a study of CD8+ T cells in alopecia areata. Sequencing used cDNA as its template, made by extracting RNA and reverse transcribing it. The repertoire was sequenced with immunoSEQ multiplex PCR; TCRdb's copy has only in-frame clones and lacks some. The sample lists about 190,000 clones, 45% to 65% seen once, with approximately 0.7% in the top ten. Indicated treatment: oral pan-JAK inhibitor, 5-10 mg twice daily. Sequencing was performed on CD4+ T cells sorted from blood, taken at week 4, from a patient treated with tofacitinib. These receptors all stem from a human donor with alopecia areata.

This clone was recorded once. The chain carries TRBV30 and TRBJ2-1; 13 bases agree with TRBD2. Germline trimming cut 2 bases from V and 6 bases from J; bases unmatched to any gene: 10. This CDR3 comprises 17 residues. CDR1 is GTSNPN, CDR2 SVGIG, per germline (reference sequence). CDR3 sequence reads: CAWSPGLAGEGPNEQFF. For the CDR3, the DNA is TGTGCCTGGAGTCCCGGACTAGCGGGGGAAGGGCCCAATGAGCAGTTCTTC.

This sequence joins TRBV29-1 and TRBJ2-2, with TRBD2 matching over 7 bases. The J segment lost 16 bases and the V segment lost 0 bases, leaving 11 bases of the junction unmatched. CDR3 size: 13 residues. CDR1 and CDR2 (germline): SQVTM, ANQGSEA. The CDR3 here is CSVEDRASGIQFF. The CDR3 DNA reads TGCAGCGTTGAAGATCGGGCTAGCGGAATTCAGTTTTTT.

The gene calls are TRBV30 and TRBJ1-2; D unclear. Trimming cost V 0 bases and J 7 bases, with 12 bases left between them. Germline CDR1 is GTSNPN and CDR2 is SVGIG (reference sequence). This CDR3 has 13 amino acids. CDR3 in amino acids: CAWSVHLFGGYTF. Here the CDR3 DNA reads TGTGCCTGGAGTGTACACTTATTCGGTGGCTACACCTTC. Full variable domain (remainder filled in from reference TRBV30 and TRBJ1-2): SQTIHQWPATLVQPVGSPLSLECTVEGTSNPNLYWYRQAAGRGLQLLFYSVGIGQISSEVPQNLSASRPQDRQFILSSKKLLLSDSGFYLCAWSVHLFGGYTFGSGTRLTVV.

This clone was counted many times. The chain carries TRBV27 and TRBJ2-4; 7 nucleotides agree with TRBD2. Losses at the gene ends were 3 bases for V and 8 bases for J; bases not matched to a gene: 10. The CDR3 is made up of 15 amino acids. Germline CDR1 MNHEY, CDR2 SMNVEV (reference sequence). The DNA for the CDR3 is TGTGCCAGCAGTTTTTTGGGGACTAAGGCACACATTCAGTACTTC. Protein product: CASSFLGTKAHIQYF.

This rearrangement joins TRBV2 to TRBJ2-6; D is unresolved. This CDR3 comprises 13 residues. Germline CDR1 and CDR2: SNHLY and FYNNEI. V was cut by 5 bases and J by 3 bases, with 5 bases left in between. CDR3 amino acids: CASSPDGANVLTF. Written as DNA, the CDR3 is TGTGCCAGCAGTCCAGATGGGGCCAACGTCCTGACTTTC.

The chain joins TRBV27 to TRBJ2-7; D is unresolved. CDR3 length equals 14 residues. V was trimmed by 4 bases and J by 3 bases, leaving 13 bases between them. Germline CDR1 MNHEY, CDR2 SMNVEV (reference sequence). The CDR3 loop reads CASSSLAQSYEQYF. For the CDR3, the DNA is TGTGCCAGCAGTTCCTTGGCCCAAAGCTACGAGCAGTACTTC.

The chain carries TRBV30 and TRBJ2-6; D call uncertain. The CDR3 length is 12 residues. Trimming took off 2 bases at V and 6 bases at J, with 5 bases between the two ends. Germline-derived CDR1 and CDR2 are GTSNPN and SVGIG (reference sequence). In DNA form, the CDR3 reads TGTGCCTGGAGTTTTGCGGCCAACGTCCTGACTTTC. Translation gives CAWSFAANVLTF. Drawing the rest from reference TRBV30 and TRBJ2-6, the complete variable domain is SQTIHQWPATLVQPVGSPLSLECTVEGTSNPNLYWYRQAAGRGLQLLFYSVGIGQISSEVPQNLSASRPQDRQFILSSKKLLLSDSGFYLCAWSFAANVLTFGAGSRLTVL.

This chain connects TRBV5-1 to TRBJ2-1; TRBD2 aligns across 8 bases. The length of the CDR3 is 16 residues. Germline V CDR1 and CDR2: SGHRS, YFSETQ. V lost 7 bases, J lost 0 bases, and 9 bases stayed unmatched. The CDR3, as DNA: TGCGCCAGCCGGGAGGGCGGGCTGAGCTCCTACAATGAGCAGTTCTTC. Its protein product is CASREGGLSSYNEQFF.

This sequence joins TRBV15 and TRBJ2-6, with a weak D call TRBD2 (6 bases). Trimming shortened V by 2 bases and J by 4 bases, and 12 bases separated the two germline ends. Germline lookup yields CDR1 LNHNV and CDR2 YYDKDF (reference sequence). CDR3 size: 16 residues. The CDR3, as DNA: TGTGCCACCAGCAGATCCGGAGGGGCCGGGGCCAACGTCCTGACTTTC. As protein: CATSRSGGAGANVLTF.

This clone was counted only a few times. V usage is TRBV12-5 and J usage is TRBJ2-3; D not resolved. CDR3 length equals 12 residues. Trimming cost V 0 bases and J 6 bases, with 4 bases left between them. The germline CDR1 and CDR2 sequences are LGHNT and FRNRAP. The CDR3 protein is CASGLVPDTQYF. The CDR3 bases are TGTGCTAGTGGTTTGGTACCGGATACGCAGTATTTT. Looking up the rest from reference TRBV12-5 and TRBJ2-3 gives the full variable domain: DARVTQTPRHKVTEMGQEVTMRCQPILGHNTVFWYRQTMMQGLELLAYFRNRAPLDDSGMPKDRFSAEMPDATLATLKIQPSEPRDSAVYFCASGLVPDTQYFGPGTRLTVL.

The genes are TRBV4-3 and TRBJ2-3; D is undetermined. The CDR3 totals 12 residues. V was pared by 3 bases and J by 2 bases, with 3 bases between. The germline gives CDR1 LGHNA, CDR2 YSLEER. The CDR3: CASSQHTDTQYF. For the CDR3, the DNA is TGCGCCAGCAGCCAGCACACAGATACGCAGTATTTT.

This clone has more than one count but fewer than ten. The chain uses TRBV28 and TRBJ2-3; 8 positions match TRBD2. In germline, CDR1 is MDHEN, CDR2 SYDVKM. V was pared by 5 bases and J by 3 bases, with 13 bases of the junction left unmatched. This CDR3 has 17 residues. CDR3 sequence reads: CASSAPGLGRRTDTQYF. The DNA for the CDR3 is TGTGCCAGCAGTGCACCGGGACTAGGACGGAGGACAGATACGCAGTATTTT. Together with reference TRBV28 and TRBJ2-3, the CDR3 gives the full variable domain: DVKVTQSSRYLVKRTGEKVFLECVQDMDHENMFWYRQDPGLGLRLIYFSYDVKMKEKGDIPEGYSVSREKKERFSLILESASTNQTSMYLCASSAPGLGRRTDTQYFGPGTRLTVL.

Ten or more counts support this clone. The J gene is TRBJ2-3, the V gene TRBV28; D is unclear. This CDR3 spans 14 amino acids. Looked up from germline, CDR1 is MDHEN and CDR2 is SYDVKM. V dropped 5 bases and J dropped 6 bases, with 15 bases sitting between them. This CDR3 is CASSKATPRDTQYF. CDR3 DNA: TGTGCCAGCAGTAAGGCTACCCCTAGGGATACGCAGTATTTT.

This chain connects TRBV7-9 to TRBJ1-2; D call uncertain. V lost 4 bases and J 0 bases, leaving 3 bases between the germline ends. This CDR3 is 12 amino acids long. Germline CDR1 is SEHNR and CDR2 is FQNEAQ (reference sequence). The CDR3 reads CASSYTNYGYTF. Here the CDR3 DNA reads TGTGCCAGCAGCTACACTAACTATGGCTACACCTTC.

The chain employs TRBV6-5 and TRBJ1-2; 7 bases match TRBD1. With V trimmed by 0 bases and J by 0 bases, 4 bases remained unmatched. Per the germline V gene, CDR1 is MNHEY and CDR2 is SVGAGI. This CDR3 contains 16 residues. The DNA for the CDR3 is TGTGCCAGCAGTTACTCTTATGGGACAGCTAACTATGGCTACACCTTC. It codes for CASSYSYGTANYGYTF.

The genes are TRBV29-1 and TRBJ1-2; 7 bases line up with TRBD1. V lost 7 bases, J lost 11 bases, and 10 bases stayed unmatched. There are 11 residues in the CDR3. The germline gives CDR1 SQVTM, CDR2 ANQGSEA. The CDR3 region has the DNA TGCAGCGCACGGACAGGATGGCGGTACACCTTC. Translation gives CSARTGWRYTF.

The chain uses TRBV2 and TRBJ1-5, with D possibly matching TRBD1 (5 bases). V was trimmed by 4 bases and J by 2 bases, leaving 12 bases between them. The length of the CDR3 is 15 residues. Germline CDR1 SNHLY, CDR2 FYNNEI. The CDR3 nucleotides read TGTGCCAGCAGTGGCGGCGGGGGAGGCAATCAGCCCCAGCATTTT. This encodes CASSGGGGGNQPQHF.

V and J are TRBV19 and TRBJ1-5, with 7 bases that match TRBD1. Germline CDR1 reads LNHDA; CDR2 reads SQIVND (reference sequence). This CDR3 contains 15 residues. The trim removed 4 bases at V and 5 bases at J, leaving 8 bases unmatched. CDR3 protein: CASSSSNRGDQPQHF. CDR3 in DNA: TGTGCCAGTAGTAGCTCAAACAGGGGAGATCAGCCCCAGCATTTT. Full variable domain (outside the CDR3, taken from reference TRBV19 and TRBJ1-5): DGGITQSPKYLFRKEGQNVTLSCEQNLNHDAMYWYRQDPGQGLRLIYYSQIVNDFQKGDIAEGYSVSREKKESFPLTVTSAQKNPTAFYLCASSSSNRGDQPQHFGDGTRLSIL.

This clone turned up a few times. V gene TRBV23-1 combines with J gene TRBJ2-7; 8 nucleotides align to TRBD2. TRBV23-1 is identified as an open reading frame with a role that is uncertain. The CDR3 sequence is 16 residues long. J was trimmed by 2 bases and V by 7 bases; bases with no gene match: 13. CDR3: CASIPAGEVEAYEQYF. DNA of the CDR3: TGCGCCAGCATTCCAGCGGGAGAGGTCGAGGCCTACGAGCAGTACTTC.

V and J are TRBV5-8 and TRBJ1-2, with no clear D. V lost 1 base, J lost 2 bases, and 9 bases lay in between. In germline, CDR1 is SGHTS, CDR2 YDEGEE. The CDR3 runs to 14 residues. The CDR3 protein is CASSLIGSNYGYTF. The CDR3 nucleotides are TGTGCCAGCAGCTTGATAGGTTCCAACTATGGCTACACCTTC.

The V and J genes are TRBV4-3 and TRBJ2-1; D not resolved. V was trimmed by 1 base and J by 10 bases, leaving 14 bases between them. Germline V gives CDR1 LGHNA, CDR2 YSLEER. CDR3 length: 14 amino acids. CDR3 protein: CASSQVKGPLEQFF. The CDR3 DNA sequence: TGCGCCAGCAGCCAAGTAAAAGGACCCCTCGAGCAGTTCTTC.